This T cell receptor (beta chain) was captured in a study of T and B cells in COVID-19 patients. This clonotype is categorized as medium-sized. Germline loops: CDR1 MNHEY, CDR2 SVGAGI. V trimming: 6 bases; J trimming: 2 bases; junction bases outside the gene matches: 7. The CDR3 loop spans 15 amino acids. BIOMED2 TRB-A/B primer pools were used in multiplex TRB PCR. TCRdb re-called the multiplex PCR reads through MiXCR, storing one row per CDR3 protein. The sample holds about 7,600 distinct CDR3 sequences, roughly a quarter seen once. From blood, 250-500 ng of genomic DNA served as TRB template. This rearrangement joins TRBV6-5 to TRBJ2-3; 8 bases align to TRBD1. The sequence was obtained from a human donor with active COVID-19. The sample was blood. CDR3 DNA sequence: TGTGCCAGCAGCGTACAGGGGGGCCCCACAGATACGCAGTATTTT. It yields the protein CASSVQGGPTDTQYF.